These 3 T cell receptor beta chains came from one sample sequenced in a study of blood T cell repertoires in COVID-19. Some clones are missing from TCRdb's copy, which holds only in-frame ones; the method was immunoSEQ multiplex PCR. The sample has about 110,000 clones, 75% to 90% seen once. Sequencing used peripheral blood. These TCRs come from a woman older than 75 with acute or convalescent COVID-19.

This clone was observed at least ten times. The chain employs TRBV3-1 (or the pseudogene TRBV3-2) and TRBJ1-1; the D gene is possibly TRBD1 (5 bases). The CDR3 extends over 12 amino acids. Germline CDR1 is LGHDT and CDR2 is YNNKEL (reference sequence). Trimming left V 1 base short and J 10 bases short, with 10 bases between. The CDR3 sequence: CASSQAREVAFF. In DNA, the CDR3 is TGTGCCAGCAGCCAAGCCAGGGAGGTAGCTTTCTTT.

This chain connects TRBV2 to TRBJ1-2, with a possible D match to TRBD1 (5 bases). The CDR3 is made up of 13 amino acids. V shed 3 bases and J shed 8 bases, with 13 bases lying between them. Germline V gene lookup returns CDR1 SNHLY and CDR2 FYNNEI. CDR3 in DNA: TGTGCCAGCAGTGATAGTGGGGCTTGGGGCTACACCTTC. This codes for CASSDSGAWGYTF.

The gene calls are TRBV6-5 and TRBJ1-2, with 10 bases matching TRBD1. CDR1 and CDR2 (germline): MNHEY, SVGAGI. CDR3 length: 15 residues. V gave up 0 bases and J gave up 8 bases; unmatched junction bases: 6. This chain's CDR3 is CASSYSDGTGVGYTF. The CDR3, as DNA: TGTGCCAGCAGTTACTCGGACGGGACAGGGGTCGGCTACACCTTC.